The entry below gives a single TCR beta chain sequence along with its context. This clonotype was seen repeatedly, ten times or more. Its antigen remains undetermined. No per-base quality is available; no much larger clone lies one base away. Clipping removes 6 bases from V and 8 bases from J, with 11 as the unmatched junction base count. The germline V gene specifies MNHNS as CDR1 and SASEGT as CDR2. From the cysteine through the phenylalanine, the CDR3 covers 15 amino acids. CDR3 DNA is the only sequence kept; it has 45 bases, read in frame from the first base. This sample is part of a study of T-cell reconstitution after alpha-beta-depleted transplantation in children (dated by TCRdb to the mid-2010s). For the study in its entirety: Using TCR repertoire profiling, the study quantitatively followed how T-cell immune reconstitution unfolded in children after TCRalphabeta/CD19-depleted allogeneic hematopoietic cell transplantation.

General conclusions and limits of the study: The apparently early alphabetaT-cell count recovery about two months after transplant was reportedly dependent on only several hundred rapidly expanded clones derived from non-depleted graft cells. The high TCRbeta diversity at day 60 in some patients was ascribed to recipient T cells and intrathymic progenitors that had survived conditioning. Over subsequent months, a decline in hyperexpanded clone frequencies was noted, and after one year, T-cell counts and TCRbeta diversity were mostly ascribed to newly produced T cells.

The treatment or condition label on this specimen signifies: allogeneic hematopoietic cell transplantation with graft depleted of TCRalphabeta T cells and CD19 B cells. Transplant recipients were children who received TCRalphabeta/CD19-depleted allogeneic hematopoietic cell grafts. Preparation of the library involved PCR. The sample was run on an Illumina HiSeq 2500. TCR library preparation used molecular barcoding, with unique molecular identifiers applied to normalize quantification of the TCRbeta repertoire. TCRdb cleaned the public reads at Q25 with fastp, built clones with MiXCR and kept in-frame beta chains. Every CDR3 protein is listed once, alongside the most common genes and DNA of its rows. Within this sample are about 340,000 distinct CDR3 sequences, with roughly 16% of them counted one time only. The ten most abundant clones make up around 41% of the sample.

Sequences were derived from PBMCs, mostly from graft donor cells, sampled 360 days after TCRalphabeta/CD19-depleted stem cell transplant. This TCR was recovered from a male patient aged 2-15 years who had a stem cell transplant for acute lymphoblastic leukemia, so the T cells may come from the graft donor. The sequence links TRBV6-1 to TRBJ2-1, with 9 junctional bases fitting TRBD2. The nucleotide sequence is given as TGTGCCAGCAGCCCGACTAGCGGCAGTATCTATGAGCAGTTCTTC. Its amino acids are CASSPTSGSIYEQFF.